This TCR beta chain comes out of a study of post-analysis software for immune sequencing data. cDNA libraries for TCR beta contained unique molecular identifiers. TCRdb reprocessed the PCR reads with MiXCR, giving one entry per CDR3 protein. This sample yields 150,000 to 200,000 distinct CDR3 sequences, of which under 40% are seen a single time; over 25% belongs to the top ten. Remarks on this clonotype: The target antigen is unknown.

The germline V gene has CDR1 SQVTM and CDR2 ANQGSEA. This CDR3 region has 14 residues. The V segment lost 6 bases and the J segment 4 bases; nucleotides outside the gene matches: 9. Overall study results and limits: With TRBV5-6, TRBV5-1 and TRBV20-1 included, about five TRBV segments were more frequent in patients than in controls.

The source is a girl aged 5 to 17 with multiple sclerosis. The rearrangement uses TRBV29-1 and TRBJ2-1; 7 bases line up with TRBD1. Source: blood, taken after autologous hematopoietic stem cell transplantation. CDR3: CSVVRDSLYNEQFF. The CDR3 DNA sequence: TGCAGCGTGGTCCGGGACAGCCTTTACAATGAGCAGTTCTTC.